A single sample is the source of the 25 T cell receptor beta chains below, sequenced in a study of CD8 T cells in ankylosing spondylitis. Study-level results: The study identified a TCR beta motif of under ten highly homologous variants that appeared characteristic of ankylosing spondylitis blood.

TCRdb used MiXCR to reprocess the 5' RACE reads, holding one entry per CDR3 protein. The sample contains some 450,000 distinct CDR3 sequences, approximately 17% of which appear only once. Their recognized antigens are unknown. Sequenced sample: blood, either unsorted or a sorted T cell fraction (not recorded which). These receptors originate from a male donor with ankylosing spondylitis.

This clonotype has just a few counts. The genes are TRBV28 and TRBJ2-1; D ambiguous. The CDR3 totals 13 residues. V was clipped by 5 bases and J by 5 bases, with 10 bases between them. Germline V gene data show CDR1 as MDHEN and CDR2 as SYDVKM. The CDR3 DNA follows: TGTGCCAGCAGTCCCACCTGGGACAATGAGCAGTTCTTC. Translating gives CASSPTWDNEQFF.

The CDR3 nucleotides are TGTGCCAGCAGTTTTAGCGGGGGTTACAATGAGCAGTTCTTC. Translated: CASSFSGGYNEQFF. The chain has TRBV6-2 or TRBV6-3 and TRBJ2-1; 9 bases fit TRBD2. V was clipped by 4 bases and J by 4 bases; unmatched bases: 2. Germline assignment: CDR1 MNHEY and CDR2 SVGEGT. The CDR3 covers 14 residues.

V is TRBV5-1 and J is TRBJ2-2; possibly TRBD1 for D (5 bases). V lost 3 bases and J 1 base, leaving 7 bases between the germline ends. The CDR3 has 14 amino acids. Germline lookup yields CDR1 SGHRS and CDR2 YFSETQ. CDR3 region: CASSYGQNTGELFF. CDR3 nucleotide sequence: TGCGCCAGCAGCTACGGACAGAACACCGGGGAGCTGTTTTTT.

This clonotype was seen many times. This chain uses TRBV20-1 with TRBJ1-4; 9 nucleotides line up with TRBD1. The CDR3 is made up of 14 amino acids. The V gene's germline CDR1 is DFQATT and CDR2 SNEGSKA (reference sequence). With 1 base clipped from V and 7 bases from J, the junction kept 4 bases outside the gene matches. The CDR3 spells CSARAGQGSEKLFF. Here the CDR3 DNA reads TGCAGTGCTAGAGCGGGACAGGGTAGTGAAAAACTGTTTTTT.

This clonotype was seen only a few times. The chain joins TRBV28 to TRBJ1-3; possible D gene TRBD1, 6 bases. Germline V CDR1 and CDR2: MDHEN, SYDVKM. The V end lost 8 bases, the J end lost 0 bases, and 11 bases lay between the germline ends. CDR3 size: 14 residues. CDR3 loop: CASAGGLSGNTIYF. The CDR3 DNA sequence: TGTGCCAGCGCCGGGGGGCTCTCTGGAAACACCATATATTTT.

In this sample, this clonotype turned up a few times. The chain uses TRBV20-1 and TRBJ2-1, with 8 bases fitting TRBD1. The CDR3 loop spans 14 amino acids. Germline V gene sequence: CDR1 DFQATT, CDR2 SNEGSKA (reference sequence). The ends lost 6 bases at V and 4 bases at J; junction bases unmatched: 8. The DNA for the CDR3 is TGCAGTGCGAGACAGGGGACCTCGTACAATGAGCAGTTCTTC. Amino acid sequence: CSARQGTSYNEQFF.

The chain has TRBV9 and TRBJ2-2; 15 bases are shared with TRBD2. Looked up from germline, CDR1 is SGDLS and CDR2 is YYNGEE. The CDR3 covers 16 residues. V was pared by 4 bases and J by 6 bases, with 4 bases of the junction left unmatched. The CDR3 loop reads CASSTRTSGRAGELFF. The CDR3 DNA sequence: TGTGCCAGCAGCACACGGACTAGCGGGAGGGCCGGGGAGCTGTTTTTT.

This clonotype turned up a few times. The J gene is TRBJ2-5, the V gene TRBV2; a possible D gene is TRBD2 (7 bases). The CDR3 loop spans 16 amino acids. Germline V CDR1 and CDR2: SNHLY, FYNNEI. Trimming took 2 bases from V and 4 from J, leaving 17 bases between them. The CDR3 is CASSEMGGPQSETQYF. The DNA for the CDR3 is TGTGCCAGCAGTGAAATGGGGGGGCCGCAATCAGAGACCCAGTACTTC.

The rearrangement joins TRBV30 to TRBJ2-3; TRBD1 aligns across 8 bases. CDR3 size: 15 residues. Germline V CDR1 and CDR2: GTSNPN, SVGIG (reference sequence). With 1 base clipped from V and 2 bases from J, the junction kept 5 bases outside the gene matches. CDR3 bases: TGTGCCTGGAGTGGCCGGACAGGGCCCACAGATACGCAGTATTTT. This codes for CAWSGRTGPTDTQYF. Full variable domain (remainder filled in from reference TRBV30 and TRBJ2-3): SQTIHQWPATLVQPVGSPLSLECTVEGTSNPNLYWYRQAAGRGLQLLFYSVGIGQISSEVPQNLSASRPQDRQFILSSKKLLLSDSGFYLCAWSGRTGPTDTQYFGPGTRLTVL.

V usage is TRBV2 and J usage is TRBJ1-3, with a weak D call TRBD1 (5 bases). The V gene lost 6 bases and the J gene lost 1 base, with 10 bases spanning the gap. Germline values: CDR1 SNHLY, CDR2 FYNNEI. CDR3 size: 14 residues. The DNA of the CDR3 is TGTGCCAGCAGGGGGACCGAATCTGGAAACACCATATATTTT. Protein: CASRGTESGNTIYF.

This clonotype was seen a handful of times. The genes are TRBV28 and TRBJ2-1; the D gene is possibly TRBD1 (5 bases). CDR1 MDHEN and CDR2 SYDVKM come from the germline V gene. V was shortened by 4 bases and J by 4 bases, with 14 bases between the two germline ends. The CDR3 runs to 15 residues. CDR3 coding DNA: TGTGCCAGCAGTTCCCCAGGGCCCCCTTACAATGAGCAGTTCTTC. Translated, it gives CASSSPGPPYNEQFF.

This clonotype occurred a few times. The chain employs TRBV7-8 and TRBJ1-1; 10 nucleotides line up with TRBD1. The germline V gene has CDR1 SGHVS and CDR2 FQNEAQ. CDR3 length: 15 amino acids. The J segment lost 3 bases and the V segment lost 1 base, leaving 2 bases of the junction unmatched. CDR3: CASSLVGTGDTEAFF. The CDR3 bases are TGTGCCAGCAGCTTAGTAGGGACAGGGGACACTGAAGCTTTCTTT.

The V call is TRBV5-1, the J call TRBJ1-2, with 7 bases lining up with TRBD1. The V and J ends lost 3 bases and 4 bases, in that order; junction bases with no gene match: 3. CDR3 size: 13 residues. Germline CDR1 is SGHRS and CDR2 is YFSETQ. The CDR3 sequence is CASSWGQSYGYTF. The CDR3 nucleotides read TGCGCCAGCAGCTGGGGACAGTCCTATGGCTACACCTTC.

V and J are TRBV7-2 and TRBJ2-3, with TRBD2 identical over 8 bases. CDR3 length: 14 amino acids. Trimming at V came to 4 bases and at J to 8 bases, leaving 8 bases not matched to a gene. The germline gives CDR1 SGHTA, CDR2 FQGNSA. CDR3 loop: CASSSDSGGGTQYF. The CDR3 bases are TGTGCCAGCAGCTCGGACTCGGGGGGGGGTACGCAGTATTTT.

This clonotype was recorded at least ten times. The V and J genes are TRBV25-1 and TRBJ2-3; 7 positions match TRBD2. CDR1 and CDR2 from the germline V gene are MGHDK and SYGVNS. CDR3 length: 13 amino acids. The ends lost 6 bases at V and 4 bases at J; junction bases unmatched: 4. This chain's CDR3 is CASRGLVSDTQYF. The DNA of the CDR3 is TGTGCCAGCAGAGGACTAGTATCAGATACGCAGTATTTT.

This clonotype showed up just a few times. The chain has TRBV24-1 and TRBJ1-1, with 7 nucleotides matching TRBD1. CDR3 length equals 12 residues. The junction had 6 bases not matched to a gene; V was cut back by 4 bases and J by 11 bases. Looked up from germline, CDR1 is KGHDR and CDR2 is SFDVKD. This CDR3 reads CATSEAGGLAFF. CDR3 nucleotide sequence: TGTGCCACCAGTGAGGCAGGGGGTCTGGCTTTCTTT.

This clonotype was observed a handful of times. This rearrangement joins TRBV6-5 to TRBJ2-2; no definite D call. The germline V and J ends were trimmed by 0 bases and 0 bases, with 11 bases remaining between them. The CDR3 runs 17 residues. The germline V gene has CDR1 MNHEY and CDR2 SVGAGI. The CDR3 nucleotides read TGTGCCAGCAGTTACTCGTTGAGACGTCCGAACACCGGGGAGCTGTTTTTT. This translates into CASSYSLRRPNTGELFF.

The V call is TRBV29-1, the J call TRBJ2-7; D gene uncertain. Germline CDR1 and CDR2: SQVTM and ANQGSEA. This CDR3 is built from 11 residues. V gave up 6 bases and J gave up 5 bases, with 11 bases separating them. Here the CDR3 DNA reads TGCAGCGTGAATGGAATGAACGAGCAGTACTTC. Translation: CSVNGMNEQYF.

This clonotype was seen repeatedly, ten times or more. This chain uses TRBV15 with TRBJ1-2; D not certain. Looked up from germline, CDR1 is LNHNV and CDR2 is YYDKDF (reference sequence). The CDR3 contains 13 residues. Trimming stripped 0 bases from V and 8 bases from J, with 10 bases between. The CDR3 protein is CATSRERREGYTF. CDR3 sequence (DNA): TGTGCCACCAGCAGAGAAAGACGGGAAGGCTACACCTTC.

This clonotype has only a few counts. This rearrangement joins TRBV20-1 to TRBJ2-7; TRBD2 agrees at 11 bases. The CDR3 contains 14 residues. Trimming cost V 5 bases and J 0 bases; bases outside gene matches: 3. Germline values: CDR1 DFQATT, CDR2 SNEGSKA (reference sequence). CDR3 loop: CSAQTSGASYEQYF. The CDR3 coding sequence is TGCAGTGCTCAGACTAGCGGGGCCTCCTACGAGCAGTACTTC.

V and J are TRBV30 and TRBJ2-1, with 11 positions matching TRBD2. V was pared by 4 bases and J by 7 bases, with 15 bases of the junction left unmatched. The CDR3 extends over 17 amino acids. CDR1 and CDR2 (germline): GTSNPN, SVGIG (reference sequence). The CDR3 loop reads CAWNDLTSGMIGNEQFF. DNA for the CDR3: TGTGCCTGGAACGACCTGACTAGCGGGATGATCGGAAATGAGCAGTTCTTC. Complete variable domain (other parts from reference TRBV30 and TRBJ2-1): SQTIHQWPATLVQPVGSPLSLECTVEGTSNPNLYWYRQAAGRGLQLLFYSVGIGQISSEVPQNLSASRPQDRQFILSSKKLLLSDSGFYLCAWNDLTSGMIGNEQFFGPGTRLTVL.

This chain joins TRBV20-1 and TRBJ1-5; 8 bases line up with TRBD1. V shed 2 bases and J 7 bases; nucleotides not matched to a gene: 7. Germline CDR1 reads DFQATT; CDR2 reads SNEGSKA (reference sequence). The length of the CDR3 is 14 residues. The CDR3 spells CSARHTTGGQPQHF. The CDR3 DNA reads TGCAGTGCTAGACACACCACAGGGGGGCAGCCCCAGCATTTT.

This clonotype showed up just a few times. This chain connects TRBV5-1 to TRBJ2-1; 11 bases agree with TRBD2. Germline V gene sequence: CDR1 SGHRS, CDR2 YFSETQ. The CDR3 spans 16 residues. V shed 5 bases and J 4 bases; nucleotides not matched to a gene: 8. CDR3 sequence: CASSPRGLAVYNEQFF. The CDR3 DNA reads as TGCGCCAGCAGTCCCCGGGGACTAGCGGTTTACAATGAGCAGTTCTTC.

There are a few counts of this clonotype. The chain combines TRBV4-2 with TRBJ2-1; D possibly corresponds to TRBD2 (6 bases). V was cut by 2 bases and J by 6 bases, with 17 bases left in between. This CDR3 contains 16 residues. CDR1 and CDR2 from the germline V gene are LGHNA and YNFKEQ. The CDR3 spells CASSQIHGGASNEQFF. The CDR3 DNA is TGTGCCAGCAGCCAAATCCACGGGGGAGCGAGCAATGAGCAGTTCTTC.

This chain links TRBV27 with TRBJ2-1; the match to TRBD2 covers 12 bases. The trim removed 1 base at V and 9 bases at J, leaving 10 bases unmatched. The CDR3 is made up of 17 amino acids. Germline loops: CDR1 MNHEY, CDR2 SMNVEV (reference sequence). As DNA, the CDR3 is TGTGCCAGCAGTTTATGGGCTAGCGGGAGGGCCGGAGGTGAGCAGTTCTTC. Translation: CASSLWASGRAGGEQFF.